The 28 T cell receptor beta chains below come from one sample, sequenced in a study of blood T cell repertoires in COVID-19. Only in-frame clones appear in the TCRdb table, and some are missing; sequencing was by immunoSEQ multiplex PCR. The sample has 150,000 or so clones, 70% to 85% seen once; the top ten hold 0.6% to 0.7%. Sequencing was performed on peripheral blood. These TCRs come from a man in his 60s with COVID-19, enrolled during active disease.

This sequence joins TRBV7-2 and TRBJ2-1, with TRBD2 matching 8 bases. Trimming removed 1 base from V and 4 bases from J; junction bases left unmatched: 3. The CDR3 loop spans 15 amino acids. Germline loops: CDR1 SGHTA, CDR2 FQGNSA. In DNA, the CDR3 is TGTGCCAGCAGCTTAGTGCCTAGCGGGTACAATGAGCAGTTCTTC. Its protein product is CASSLVPSGYNEQFF.

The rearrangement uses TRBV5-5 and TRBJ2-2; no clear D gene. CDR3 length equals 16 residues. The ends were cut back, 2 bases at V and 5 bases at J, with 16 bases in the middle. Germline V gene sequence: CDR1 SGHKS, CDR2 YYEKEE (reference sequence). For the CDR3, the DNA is TGTGCCAGCAGCTTTGGTGCCCTACCCTCAACCGGGGAGCTGTTTTTT. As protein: CASSFGALPSTGELFF.

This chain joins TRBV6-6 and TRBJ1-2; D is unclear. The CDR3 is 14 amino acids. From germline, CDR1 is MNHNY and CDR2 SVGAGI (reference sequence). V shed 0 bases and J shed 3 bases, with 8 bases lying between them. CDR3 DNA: TGTGCCAGCAGTTACTCGCCAGTCTACTATGGCTACACCTTC. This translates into CASSYSPVYYGYTF.

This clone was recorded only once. The CDR3 DNA sequence: TGTGCCAGCAGTGCTATCGGGACAGGGGATGGCTACACCTTC. Its translation is CASSAIGTGDGYTF. The chain has TRBV2 and TRBJ1-2; TRBD1 matches at 10 bases. Per the germline V gene, CDR1 is SNHLY and CDR2 is FYNNEI. V shed 4 bases, J shed 6 bases, and the junction held 5 bases outside the gene matches. This CDR3 contains 14 residues. Supplemented by reference TRBV2 and TRBJ1-2, the full variable domain reads EPEVTQTPSHQVTQMGQEVILRCVPISNHLYFYWYRQILGQKVEFLVSFYNNEISEKSEIFDDQFSVERPDGSNFTLKIRSTKLEDSAMYFCASSAIGTGDGYTFGSGTRLTVV.

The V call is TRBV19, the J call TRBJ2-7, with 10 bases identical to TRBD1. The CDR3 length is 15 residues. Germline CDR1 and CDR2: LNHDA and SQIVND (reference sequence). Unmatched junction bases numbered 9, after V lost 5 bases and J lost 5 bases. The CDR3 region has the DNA TGTGCCAGTAGTTCTGCCGGGACAGGGGACCACGAGCAGTACTTC. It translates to CASSSAGTGDHEQYF.

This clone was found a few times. The CDR3 DNA reads as TGTGCCAGCAGTGAGCAGGTGGGCTATGGCTACACCTTC. Protein sequence: CASSEQVGYGYTF. The chain is built from TRBV6-4 and TRBJ1-2; D is unresolved. The CDR3 covers 13 residues. Trimming pared 3 bases from V and 4 bases from J, leaving 9 bases between. The germline CDR1 and CDR2 sequences are MRHNA and SNTAGT.

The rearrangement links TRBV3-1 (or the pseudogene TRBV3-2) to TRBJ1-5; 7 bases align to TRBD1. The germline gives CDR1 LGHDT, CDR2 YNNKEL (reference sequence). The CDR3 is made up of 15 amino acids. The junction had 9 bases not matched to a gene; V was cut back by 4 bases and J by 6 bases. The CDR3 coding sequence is TGTGCCAGCAGCCTACGGGGACAGTTGGGTCAGCCCCAGCATTTT. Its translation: CASSLRGQLGQPQHF.

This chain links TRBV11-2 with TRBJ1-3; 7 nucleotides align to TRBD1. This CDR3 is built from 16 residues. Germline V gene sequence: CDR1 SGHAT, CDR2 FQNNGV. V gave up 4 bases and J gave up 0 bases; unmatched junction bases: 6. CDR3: CASSSKTGISGNTIYF. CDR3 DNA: TGTGCCAGCAGCTCGAAGACAGGGATCTCTGGAAACACCATATATTTT.

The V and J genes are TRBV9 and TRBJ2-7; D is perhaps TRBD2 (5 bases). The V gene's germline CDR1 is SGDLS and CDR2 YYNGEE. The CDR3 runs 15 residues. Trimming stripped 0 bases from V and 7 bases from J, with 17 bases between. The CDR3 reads CASSVEGRESGEQYF. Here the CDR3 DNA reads TGTGCCAGCAGCGTAGAAGGTAGGGAGAGTGGAGAGCAGTACTTC.

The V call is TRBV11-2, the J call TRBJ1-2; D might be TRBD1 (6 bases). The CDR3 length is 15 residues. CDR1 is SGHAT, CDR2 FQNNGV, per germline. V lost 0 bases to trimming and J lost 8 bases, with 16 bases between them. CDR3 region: CASSLDRAGERGYTF. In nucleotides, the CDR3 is TGTGCCAGCAGCTTAGATCGAGCAGGGGAAAGGGGCTACACCTTC.

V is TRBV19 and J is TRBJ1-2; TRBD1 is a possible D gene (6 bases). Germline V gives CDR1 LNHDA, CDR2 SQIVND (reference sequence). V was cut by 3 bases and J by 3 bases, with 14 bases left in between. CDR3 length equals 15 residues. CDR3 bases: TGTGCCAGTAGTATCCGAGACAGGCCTGACTATGGCTACACCTTC. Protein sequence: CASSIRDRPDYGYTF.

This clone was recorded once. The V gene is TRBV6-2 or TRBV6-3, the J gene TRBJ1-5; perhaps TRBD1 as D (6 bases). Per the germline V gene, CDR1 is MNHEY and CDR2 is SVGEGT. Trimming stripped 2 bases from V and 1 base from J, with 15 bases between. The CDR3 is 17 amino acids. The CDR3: CASSYTGGLRSNQPQHF. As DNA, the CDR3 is TGTGCCAGCAGTTACACGGGGGGGCTGAGAAGCAATCAGCCCCAGCATTTT.

Written as DNA, the CDR3 is TGTGCCAGCAGCCTGACCGGGACACCGAACACTGAAGCTTTCTTT. It yields the protein CASSLTGTPNTEAFF. The chain carries TRBV13 and TRBJ1-1, with D possibly being TRBD1 (6 bases). The CDR3 is 15 amino acids. In germline, CDR1 is PRHDT, CDR2 FYEKMQ (reference sequence). V shed 5 bases and J shed 1 base, with 14 bases lying between them.

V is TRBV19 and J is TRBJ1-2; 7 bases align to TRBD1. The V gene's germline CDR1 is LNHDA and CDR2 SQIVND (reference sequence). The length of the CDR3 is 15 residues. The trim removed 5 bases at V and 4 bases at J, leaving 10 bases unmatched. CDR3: CASSDPGTAAYGYTF. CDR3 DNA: TGTGCCAGTAGTGATCCCGGGACAGCCGCCTATGGCTACACCTTC.

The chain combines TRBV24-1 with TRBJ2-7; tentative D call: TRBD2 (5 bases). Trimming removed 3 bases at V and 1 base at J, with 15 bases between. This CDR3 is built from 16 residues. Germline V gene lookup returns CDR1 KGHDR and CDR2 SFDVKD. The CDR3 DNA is TGTGCCACCAGTGATAGGTCGGCCTCGGGGTCCTACGAGCAGTACTTC. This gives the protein CATSDRSASGSYEQYF.

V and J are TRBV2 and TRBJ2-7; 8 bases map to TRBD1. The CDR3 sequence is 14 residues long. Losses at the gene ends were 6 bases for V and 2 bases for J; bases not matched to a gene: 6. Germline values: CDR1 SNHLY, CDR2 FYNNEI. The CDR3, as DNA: TGTGCCAGCAGGGTGAACAGGGGGACCTACGAGCAGTACTTC. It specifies CASRVNRGTYEQYF.

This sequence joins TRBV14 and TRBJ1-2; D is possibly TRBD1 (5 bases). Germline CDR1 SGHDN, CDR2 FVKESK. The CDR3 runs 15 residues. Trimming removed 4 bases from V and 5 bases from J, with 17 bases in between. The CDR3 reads CASSREASGAYGYTF. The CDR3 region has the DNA TGTGCCAGCAGCCGGGAGGCTAGTGGGGCTTATGGCTACACCTTC.

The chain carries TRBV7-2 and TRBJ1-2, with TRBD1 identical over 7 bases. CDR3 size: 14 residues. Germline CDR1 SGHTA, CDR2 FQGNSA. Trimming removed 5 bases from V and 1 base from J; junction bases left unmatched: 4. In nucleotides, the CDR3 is TGTGCCAGCAGCACGACAGGGCGTAACTATGGCTACACCTTC. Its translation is CASSTTGRNYGYTF.

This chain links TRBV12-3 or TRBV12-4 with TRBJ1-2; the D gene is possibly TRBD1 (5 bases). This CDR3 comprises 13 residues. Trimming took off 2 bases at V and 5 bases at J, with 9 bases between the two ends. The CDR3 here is CASSLIRAYGYTF. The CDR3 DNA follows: TGTGCCAGCAGTTTAATCAGGGCATATGGCTACACCTTC.

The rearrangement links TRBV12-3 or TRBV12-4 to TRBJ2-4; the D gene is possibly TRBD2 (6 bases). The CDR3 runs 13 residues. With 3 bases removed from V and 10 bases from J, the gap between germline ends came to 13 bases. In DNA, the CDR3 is TGTGCCAGCAGTTTCGGTCTTGGGGGGATTCAGTACTTC. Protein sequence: CASSFGLGGIQYF.

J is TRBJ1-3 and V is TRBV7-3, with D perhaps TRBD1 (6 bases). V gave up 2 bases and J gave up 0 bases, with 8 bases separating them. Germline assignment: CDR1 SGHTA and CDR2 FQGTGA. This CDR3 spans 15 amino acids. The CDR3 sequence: CASSLSQGSGNTIYF. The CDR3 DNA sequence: TGTGCCAGCAGCTTATCACAGGGCTCTGGAAACACCATATATTTT.

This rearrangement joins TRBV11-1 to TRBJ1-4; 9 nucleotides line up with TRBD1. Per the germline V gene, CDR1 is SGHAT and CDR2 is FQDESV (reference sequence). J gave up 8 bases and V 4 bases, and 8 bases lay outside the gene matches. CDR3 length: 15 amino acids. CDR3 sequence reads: CASSSDGTGIEKLFF. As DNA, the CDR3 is TGTGCCAGCAGCTCGGACGGGACAGGGATCGAAAAACTGTTTTTT.

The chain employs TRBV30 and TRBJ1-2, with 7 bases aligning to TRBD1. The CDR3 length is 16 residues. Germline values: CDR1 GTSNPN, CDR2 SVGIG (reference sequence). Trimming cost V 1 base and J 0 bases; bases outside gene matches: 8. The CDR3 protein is CAWSGNTGAANYGYTF. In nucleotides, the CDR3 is TGTGCCTGGAGTGGTAACACAGGGGCAGCTAACTATGGCTACACCTTC.

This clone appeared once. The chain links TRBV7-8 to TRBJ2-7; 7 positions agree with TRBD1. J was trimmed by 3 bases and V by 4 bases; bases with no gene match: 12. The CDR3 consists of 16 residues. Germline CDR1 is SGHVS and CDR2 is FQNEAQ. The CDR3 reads CASSSFPSGGNYEQYF. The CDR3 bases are TGTGCCAGCAGCTCCTTCCCTTCAGGGGGAAACTACGAGCAGTACTTC.

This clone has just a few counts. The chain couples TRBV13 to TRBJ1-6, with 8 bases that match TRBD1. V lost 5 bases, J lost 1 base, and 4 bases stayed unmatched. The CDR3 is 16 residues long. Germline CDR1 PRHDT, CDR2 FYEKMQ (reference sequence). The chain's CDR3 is CASSVTGGSYNSPLHF. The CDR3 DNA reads TGTGCCAGCAGCGTAACAGGGGGATCCTATAATTCACCCCTCCACTTT. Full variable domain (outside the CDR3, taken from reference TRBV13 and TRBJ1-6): AAGVIQSPRHLIKEKRETATLKCYPIPRHDTVYWYQQGPGQDPQFLISFYEKMQSDKGSIPDRFSAQQFSDYHSELNMSSLELGDSALYFCASSVTGGSYNSPLHFGNGTRLTVT.

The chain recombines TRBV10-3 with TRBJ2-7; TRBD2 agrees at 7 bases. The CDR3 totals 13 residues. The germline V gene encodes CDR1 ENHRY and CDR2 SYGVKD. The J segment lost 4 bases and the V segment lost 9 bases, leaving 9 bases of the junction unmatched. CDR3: CAIGGTMAYEQYF. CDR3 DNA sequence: TGTGCCATTGGGGGGACTATGGCATACGAGCAGTACTTC.

The CDR3 coding sequence is TGTGCCAGCAGTTACGAAGGCAGGGCAACTAATGAAAAACTGTTTTTT. Translating it yields CASSYEGRATNEKLFF. The genes are TRBV6-5 and TRBJ1-4, with a possible D match to TRBD1 (5 bases). CDR1 and CDR2 (germline): MNHEY, SVGAGI. Trimming shortened V by 2 bases and J by 0 bases, and 10 bases separated the two germline ends. This CDR3 is 16 amino acids long.

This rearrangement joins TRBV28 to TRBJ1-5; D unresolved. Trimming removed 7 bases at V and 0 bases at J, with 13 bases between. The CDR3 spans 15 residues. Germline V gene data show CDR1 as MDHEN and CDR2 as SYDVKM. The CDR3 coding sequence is TGTGCCAGCACCCCGGGAGGGAGTAGCAATCAGCCCCAGCATTTT. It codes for CASTPGGSSNQPQHF.